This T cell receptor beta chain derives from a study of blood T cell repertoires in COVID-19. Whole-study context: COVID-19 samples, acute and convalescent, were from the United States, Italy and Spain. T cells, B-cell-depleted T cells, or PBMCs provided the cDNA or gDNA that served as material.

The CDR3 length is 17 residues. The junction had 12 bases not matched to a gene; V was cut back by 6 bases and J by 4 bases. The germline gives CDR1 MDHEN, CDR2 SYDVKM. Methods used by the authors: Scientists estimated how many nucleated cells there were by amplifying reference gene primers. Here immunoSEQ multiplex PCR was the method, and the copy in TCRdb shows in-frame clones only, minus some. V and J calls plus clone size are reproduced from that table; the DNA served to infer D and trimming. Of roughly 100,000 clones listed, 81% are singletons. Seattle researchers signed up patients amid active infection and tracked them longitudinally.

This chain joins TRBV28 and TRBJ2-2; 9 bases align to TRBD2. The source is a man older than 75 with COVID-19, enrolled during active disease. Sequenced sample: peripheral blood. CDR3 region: CASSFRNSGRATGELFF. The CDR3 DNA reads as TGTGCCAGCAGCTTTAGGAATAGCGGGAGAGCCACCGGGGAGCTGTTTTTT.